The TCR beta chain described here comes from a study of blood T cell repertoires in COVID-19. Study as a whole: Donors in the United States, Italy and Spain gave samples during acute or convalescent COVID-19.

J was trimmed by 6 bases and V by 3 bases; bases with no gene match: 11. The CDR3 covers 16 residues. Per the germline V gene, CDR1 is SGHRS and CDR2 is YFSETQ. The method was immunoSEQ multiplex PCR; TCRdb's version includes in-frame clones alone and lacks a portion of them. The table records approximately 290,000 clones, around 89% of them present only once. Material for sequencing was peripheral blood. The source of this sequence is an older woman with acute or convalescent COVID-19. The chain joins TRBV5-1 to TRBJ2-2; the match to TRBD2 covers 7 bases. CDR3 bases: TGCGCCAGCAGCTCGATAGGCGGGAGAGGGGCCGGGGAGCTGTTTTTT. Translated, it gives CASSSIGGRGAGELFF.